This T cell receptor beta chain was obtained from a study of cytomegalovirus exposure and HLA in healthy donors (TCRdb year 2017). As for the study more broadly: An earlier analysis of 587 of the donors reported about 250 Gb of sequence data and some 100 million unique TCR beta sequences from 150 million to 200 million T cells. Approximately 300 gigabases of sequencing data and around 85 million unique TCR sequences made up an early release that covered approximately 620 HLA-typed donors. Among the 398 genotyped donors, around 81% belonged to the genetic ancestry cluster associated with self-reported Caucasian donors. The study aimed to test whether signatures of past pathogen exposure could be identified by cataloging public T cell receptors. The study used immunosequencing to profile the T cell repertoires of approximately 640 subjects and linked those repertoires to cytomegalovirus serostatus. Besides the first cohort of more than 650 subjects, a separate validation cohort made up of roughly 130 different subjects was used. To predict cytomegalovirus infection status, the study combined high-throughput TCR immunosequencing, statistical association of individual TCRs with disease status, and machine learning. In a later analysis, previously published TCR beta repertoires from roughly 710 donors were re-analyzed and high-resolution HLA genotyping was added so that TCR occurrence patterns could be studied. In the later analysis, no new phenotypic data were used to find candidate immune exposures; instead, reliance was placed on TCR beta sequences and their occurrence across donors. To decide whether each TCR beta V gene segment behaved as functional or pseudogenic, an earlier analysis of some 540 of the donors relied on high-throughput TCR beta sequencing. Donor age, sex, ethnicity and CMV serostatus were compiled together with the repertoire data. In a later genetic analysis, genome-wide SNP genotypes for about three fifths of the 666 donors were used, and that subset was treated as a discovery cohort. All discovery cohort repertoires had been generated on a single sequencing platform. HLA typing covered class I and class II loci at four-digit resolution. The number of donors typed differed by locus, with about 620-630 for A, B, C, DRB1 and DQB1, 522 for DQA1, about 610 for DPA1, and over 400 for DPB1. A handful of DR-DQ haplotypes were treated as single units for association and clustering because of strong linkage in the cohort. Among a few hundred genotyped donors of the cohort, an average of roughly 240,000 unique TCR beta nucleotide sequences were sequenced per donor, roughly 18% of them non-productive. On the study overall, not on this receptor specifically: The classifier was reported to diagnose cytomegalovirus status with high specificity and sensitivity in both the original and validation cohorts. The 87-base-pair reads could not distinguish some IMGT-functional V segments, including TRBV6-2 and TRBV6-3, so those segments were excluded. Linkage disequilibrium might explain the correlated functional status among segregating V segments, but an unknown experimental factor could not be excluded. HLA typing was unavailable for some donors at each locus, so association tests used only the typed subset. Most TCR sequences were seen in very few donors, while some public TCRs were found in many individuals. A further reported finding was that TCR beta sequences accurately predicted the HLA-A and HLA-B alleles for most subjects in the first cohort. Roughly uniform sequencing depth across donors was assumed in presence/absence analyses, although this assumption may not hold. The study gave a list of more than 150 TCR beta chains associated with cytomegalovirus. V-gene and J-gene trimming of TCR beta chains was associated with a missense DCLRE1C variant in a later genetic analysis, and the association was replicated in an independent cohort. In an earlier analysis of some 500 of the donors, most TCR beta V segments were observed in productive rearrangements about 90% or about 30% of the time, broadly matching IMGT annotations. The authors suggested that the approach could potentially be generalized to other disease states and immunological phenotypes. Compared with the approximately 700-donor mean, donors in an Asian-associated ancestry cluster had fewer N-insertions in productive TCRs, according to a later genetic analysis. The cohort was sequenced for TCR beta chains only, and without alpha or paired-chain data the features that could be detected were limited. In a later analysis, most CMV-associated TCR beta chains were found to appear HLA-restricted, with HLA associations seemingly driven largely by CMV exposure. Strong co-occurrence of HLA alleles, especially DR and DQ, made assigning TCR associations to individual alleles difficult. A few of the identified cytomegalovirus-associated TCR beta chains were confirmed in vitro to be specific for cytomegalovirus antigens. Over 15 rarely observed V segments, including chromosome 9 orphons, were excluded from the earlier analysis of 550 to 700 of the donors because counts were too low. Specific HLA alleles were associated with some 15,000 TCR beta sequences at a false discovery rate of 0.05 in a later analysis. In a later analysis, the rate of TCR association differed among HLA loci, with DRB1 alleles having the most associated TCRs and HLA-C alleles having the fewest. A cluster of highly shared sequence variants was judged likely to represent a technical artifact of the sequencing pipeline. Several of the top co-occurrence clusters appeared to be linked to parvovirus B19, influenza, CMV and Epstein-Barr virus, according to a later analysis. A later analysis found that HLA-associated TCR beta chains were more clonally expanded and had lower generation probabilities than equally common non-associated chains. For the cohort, immune exposure information was limited to CMV serostatus.

A note on this clone: Its antigen remains undetermined. Base quality data are lacking; no much larger clone is found one base away.

Ends trimmed: V by 4 bases, J by 3 bases; bases unmatched to a gene: 5. From a lookup of the germline V gene, CDR1 and CDR2 are MGHRA and YSYEKL. The CDR3 runs 15 residues from the cysteine to the phenylalanine. Of all the DNA, just the CDR3 is kept, 45 bases in frame from base 1. The cohort was made up of roughly 670 healthy bone marrow donors. At the time of sampling, all cohort members were nominally healthy, though unrecorded immune exposures were likely present. The donor tested CMV seronegative, placing the donor among the 350 to 400 seronegative members of the cohort. A peripheral blood sample was provided by each donor, and peripheral blood mononuclear cells were used for TCR beta sequencing. The Qiagen DNeasy Blood Extraction Kit was used to extract genomic DNA from the blood cell samples. The library was obtained by the immunoSEQ multiplex PCR assay. A mixture of 60 forward primers for TCR Vbeta segments and 13 reverse primers for TCR Jbeta segments was used in the multiplex PCR. The CDR3 region of rearranged TCR beta genes was amplified from genomic DNA with a multiplex PCR assay. The Illumina HiSeq System was used to sequence the amplified TCR beta libraries as 87-base-pair reads. The paper's processing steps were these. In a later analysis, roughly 80 million unique TCR beta chains were counted across the 690 or so repertoires, and around 10 million of these chains were shared by at least two donors. A nearest-neighbor algorithm error-corrected the raw reads and collapsed the reads into unique sequences, merging closely related sequences to remove PCR and sequencing errors. V, D and J gene segments were assigned by aligning CDR3 sequences to IMGT reference sequences. For a sequence to be retained, a match of at least six nucleotides to both a V gene segment and a J gene segment was required. A rearrangement counted as productive if the CDR3 had no stop codons and remained in frame with V and J, and every other rearrangement counted as non-productive. CDR3 was defined by IMGT convention, running from the second conserved V-encoded cysteine to the conserved J-encoded phenylalanine. The earlier analysis of a few hundred of the donors excluded sequences that lacked an unambiguous match to a single V gene segment. An earlier analysis of under 750 of the donors called V segments functional above 56.7% productive rearrangements and segregating when the between-donor standard deviation exceeded 5%. A statistical classification framework was built for diagnosing cytomegalovirus status from the catalog of TCR beta chain sequences. In a later analysis, V and J genes were assigned by comparing TCR nucleotide sequences against IMGT/GENE-DB human TR gene sequences. A later analysis assigned CDR3 sequences and most-parsimonious VDJ recombination scenarios with the TCRdist pipeline. In a later analysis, each TCR beta chain was defined by its CDR3 amino acid sequence together with its V-gene family, and reads lacking a unique V-gene family were excluded. As a way to deal with suspected cross-contamination and a sequencing artifact, a later analysis dropped 450 to 600 nucleotide sequences that were highly shared and had low generation probability. In a later analysis, a clonal expansion index for each public chain was calculated from normalized within-repertoire ranks of inferred template counts. Generation probabilities in a later analysis came from a VDJ recombination model fitted to out-of-frame rearrangements, and those results were checked against IGoR. In a later analysis, TCR-TCR, TCR-HLA and TCR-CMV co-occurrence was scored with hypergeometric tests, and a repertoire-size bias correction was applied to TCR pairs. To estimate false discovery rates, a later analysis permuted the HLA or CMV assignments 20 times. In a later analysis, co-occurring TCRs were grouped using DBSCAN, and TCRdist sequence similarity was added for clustering within HLA-allele-positive subsets. For co-occurrence clustering, repertoires with fewer than 30,000 or more than 120,000 public chains were excluded, along with four to six repertoires with anomalous nucleotide sharing. TCRdb stores this immuneACCESS table with in-frame sequences only. Part of the clones is absent; in the studies checked, under half of the shortfall reflects unresolved V genes, and no reason is known for the rest. The V and J calls and clone size are taken from that table; D and trimming were inferred from the DNA. In this sample the table shows 100,000 to 150,000 clones, roughly 79% of which occur a single time. The top ten constitute about 1.8% of the sample.

The sample comprised PBMCs. The clonotype comes from a woman between 50 and 59 years old in good health and CMV-seronegative. Recombination joined TRBV4-1 with TRBJ2-7, and TRBD2 matches 11 of the central bases. This receptor carries the CDR3 CASSPQLAGGYEQYF. Here is the DNA: TGCGCCAGCAGCCCCCAGCTAGCGGGAGGCTACGAGCAGTACTTC.